This T cell receptor beta chain came from a study of CD8 T cells in Susac syndrome. The CDR3 is 13 residues long. The ends were cut back, 5 bases at V and 7 bases at J, with 11 bases in the middle. CDR1 and CDR2 (germline): LNHDA, SQIVND (reference sequence). TCR beta sequencing covered blood CD8+ and CD4+ T cells. The multiple sclerosis controls were treatment-naive patients, and their relapsing-remitting disease was stable or active. Purification of the CD8+ and CD4+ T cells relied on negative isolation, and TEMRA cells underwent FACS enrichment. A quantity of roughly 0.5 to 1 ug RNA underwent reverse transcription using random hexamers. Amplification of TCR beta CDR3 across 54 Vbeta and 13 Jbeta was performed with immunoSEQ multiplex PCR. TCRdb independently ran MiXCR on the immunoSEQ multiplex PCR reads; one entry per CDR3 protein. The data contain approximately 200,000 distinct CDR3 sequences, 95% of them seen just once; the ten biggest clones take up around 0.076%.

Material for sequencing was CD4+ T cells from PBMCs. This clonotype originated in a human donor with multiple sclerosis. This rearrangement joins TRBV19 to TRBJ2-2; D might be TRBD1 (5 bases). This chain's CDR3 is CASSSRQHGELFF. The DNA of the CDR3 is TGTGCCAGTAGTTCCCGACAGCACGGGGAGCTGTTTTTT.